These T cell receptor beta chains were read from a single sample in a study of cytomegalovirus exposure and HLA in healthy donors. Method: immunoSEQ multiplex PCR; TCRdb's copy keeps in-frame clones and lacks some. The sample consists of some 130,000 clones, over 60% of them appearing once. Input material: PBMCs. Source of these receptors: a man aged 25 to 40 in good health and CMV-seronegative. Both conserved end residues are part of each CDR3. D genes are given only for firm matches. Size is stated for part of the rows, as once, few or many counts, or as a class when the clone is expanded.

clone size,CDR3 length,D gene,J gene,V gene,CDR3 DNA,CDR3 protein
.,14,.,TRBJ2-7,TRBV2,TGTGCCAGCAGTGATTCACAGGGAGTGGTCGAGCAGTACTTC,CASSDSQGVVEQYF
.,13,TRBD2,TRBJ2-1,TRBV7-9,TGTGCCAGCAGACTAGCGGGTTACAATGAGCAGTTCTTC,CASRLAGYNEQFF
.,16,.,TRBJ2-6,TRBV5-1,TGCGCCAGCAGCTCTAGACGGGGCTCTGGGGCCAACGTCCTGACTTTC,CASSSRRGSGANVLTF
.,15,TRBD1,TRBJ1-2,TRBV28,TGTGCCAGCAGTTTAAGTACAGGGGACGGCTATGGCTACACCTTC,CASSLSTGDGYGYTF
.,13,.,TRBJ2-1,TRBV29-1,TGCAGCGTTGTCGGGAGCTCCTACAATGAGCAGTTCTTC,CSVVGSSYNEQFF
.,14,.,TRBJ1-1,TRBV30,TGTGCCTGGACCCTTAGGTCGGGGTACACTGAAGCTTTCTTT,CAWTLRSGYTEAFF
.,16,TRBD1,TRBJ2-6,TRBV10-2,TGCGCCAGCAGTGAAACAGGGGGCACTGGGGCCAACGTCCTGACTTTC,CASSETGGTGANVLTF
.,16,TRBD2,TRBJ2-5,TRBV5-1,TGCGCCAGCAGTTGGGGGGCTAGCGGGAACCAAGAGACCCAGTACTTC,CASSWGASGNQETQYF
.,15,.,TRBJ1-1,TRBV7-3,TGTGCCAGCAGCTTAAGCGGAGGTATGAACACTGAAGCTTTCTTT,CASSLSGGMNTEAFF
.,13,.,TRBJ2-7,TRBV28,TGTGCCAGCATTGGTCTTCTCGGGGTCGAGCAGTACTTC,CASIGLLGVEQYF
.,11,.,TRBJ2-7,TRBV20-1,TGCAGTGCTAGAGAGAACTACGAGCGGTACTTC,CSARENYERYF
.,16,.,TRBJ2-7,TRBV2,TGTGCCAGCAGTGAAGACCAGGGAGGACGTAACTACGAGCAGTACTTC,CASSEDQGGRNYEQYF
.,12,.,TRBJ2-2,TRBV7-6,TGTGCCAGCAGCGGGGACTTCGGGGAGCTGTTTTTT,CASSGDFGELFF
once,16,.,TRBJ2-1,TRBV11-1,TGTGCCAGCAGTATCACTAGATTTGACCCCTACAATGAGCAGTTCTTC,CASSITRFDPYNEQFF
.,15,TRBD1,TRBJ2-7,TRBV19,TGTGCCAGTAGTGCGACAGGGTTCTCTCACTACGAGCAGTACTTC,CASSATGFSHYEQYF
once,14,TRBD2,TRBJ2-7,TRBV10-2,TGCGCCAGCGTACCCGCGGGAGGTACCTACGAGCAGTACTTC,CASVPAGGTYEQYF
.,15,TRBD1,TRBJ1-1,TRBV4-1,TGCGCCAGCAGCCAAGATGGGACAGGGGTGACTGAAGCTTTCTTT,CASSQDGTGVTEAFF
.,15,TRBD2,TRBJ2-7,TRBV5-5,TGTGCCAGCAGCTTGTCCCCTAGCGGGAGCTACGAGCAGTACTTC,CASSLSPSGSYEQYF
few,14,.,TRBJ2-3,TRBV9,TGTGCCAGCAGGAAATTACAGGACACAGATACGCAGTATTTT,CASRKLQDTDTQYF
once,15,.,TRBJ1-5,TRBV19,TGTGCCAGTAGTATAGTGTCAGGGGCGCGGCAGCCCCAGCATTTT,CASSIVSGARQPQHF
.,16,TRBD2,TRBJ2-1,TRBV27,TGTGCCAGCAGTACCCTACTAGCGGGAGGGCCGGCTGAGCAGTTCTTC,CASSTLLAGGPAEQFF
.,15,TRBD1,TRBJ2-2,TRBV2,TGTGCCAGCAGTGGCGAGGGGGCGGTCACCGGGGAGCTGTTTTTT,CASSGEGAVTGELFF
.,16,TRBD2,TRBJ2-7,TRBV19,TGTGCCAGTAGTGCAGGAGGGACTAGCGGGAGCGTGGAGCAGTACTTC,CASSAGGTSGSVEQYF
few,15,TRBD2,TRBJ2-7,TRBV28,TGTGCCAGCAGTCTGGGACTAGCGGGAGACTACGAGCAGTACTTC,CASSLGLAGDYEQYF
.,15,TRBD1,TRBJ1-4,TRBV7-8,TGTGCCAGCAGCCCCAGAAGCAGGGGGGAAGAAAAACTGTTTTTT,CASSPRSRGEEKLFF
.,16,TRBD1,TRBJ2-2,TRBV4-2,TGTGCCACGCGGGGACAGGGGTCTACGAACACCGGGGAGCTGTTTTTT,CATRGQGSTNTGELFF
.,12,.,TRBJ2-7,TRBV29-1,TGCAGCGTTGCCGGGGGGCCGCACGAGCAGTACTTC,CSVAGGPHEQYF
.,12,.,TRBJ2-5,TRBV2,TGTGCCAGCAGTGAGAGGACTGAGACCCAGTACTTC,CASSERTETQYF
.,16,TRBD2,TRBJ2-7,TRBV4-2,TGTGCCAGCAGCCAAGACGGCGGGGGAACGAACTACGAGCAGTACTTC,CASSQDGGGTNYEQYF
.,14,TRBD1,TRBJ2-7,TRBV14,TGTGCCAGCAGCCACACAGGGGGAACGGGGGAGCAGTACTTC,CASSHTGGTGEQYF
.,16,TRBD1,TRBJ2-7,TRBV18,TGTGCCAGCTCACCACCGGCAGGGGGCCTCTCCTACGAGCAGTACTTC,CASSPPAGGLSYEQYF
few,15,TRBD1,TRBJ2-7,TRBV4-1,TGCGCCAGCAGCCGGGGGCCAGGGGGCTCCTACGAGCAGTACTTC,CASSRGPGGSYEQYF
.,16,.,TRBJ2-1,TRBV5-4,TGTGCCAGCAGAATTGGTAGTACCTCTTCCTACAATGAGCAGTTCTTC,CASRIGSTSSYNEQFF
.,14,.,TRBJ2-5,TRBV9,TGTGCCAGCGGCCGTGGGGAGGCCCAAGAGACCCAGTACTTC,CASGRGEAQETQYF
.,14,.,TRBJ2-2,TRBV6-1,TGTGCCAGCTCGGGCAGGGCGAACACCGGGGAGCTGTTTTTT,CASSGRANTGELFF
.,12,TRBD2,TRBJ2-1,TRBV11-2,TGTGCCAGCCGGGGCGGGAGGAATGAGCAGTTCTTC,CASRGGRNEQFF
.,18,.,TRBJ1-5,TRBV28,TGTGCCAGCAGTTTAAGATCGGGACTGTCAAATAGCAATCAGCCCCAGCATTTT,CASSLRSGLSNSNQPQHF
few,13,.,TRBJ1-1,TRBV29-1,TGCAGCGTTGCGCAGGGCCAGACTACTGAAGCTTTCTTT,CSVAQGQTTEAFF
.,15,TRBD2,TRBJ2-1,TRBV6-4,TGTGCCAGCAGGGAAGGAGCGGGGGGCTACAATGAGCAGTTCTTC,CASREGAGGYNEQFF
.,13,TRBD1,TRBJ1-1,TRBV2,TGTGCCAGCAGTCTGACAGGGGGCCTAGAAGCTTTCTTT,CASSLTGGLEAFF
.,14,TRBD2,TRBJ2-2,TRBV2,TGTGCCAGTGTCCGGGAGGGGAACACCGGGGAGCTGTTTTTT,CASVREGNTGELFF
few,14,.,TRBJ2-7,TRBV6-5,TGTGCCAGCAGCGTACAGGCGAACTCCTACGAGCAGTACTTC,CASSVQANSYEQYF
.,17,TRBD2,TRBJ2-5,TRBV7-6,TGTGCCAGCAGCTTAGTTGGGACTAGCGGGGCGCAAGAGACCCAGTACTTC,CASSLVGTSGAQETQYF
.,16,TRBD2,TRBJ2-3,TRBV2,TGTGCCAGCAGCCGACAGGCGGGAGGGCCAGGCGATACGCAGTATTTT,CASSRQAGGPGDTQYF
.,17,TRBD2,TRBJ2-7,TRBV25-1,TGTGCCAGCAGTGCCCTCGGGACTAGCGGGAGGCAGGGAGAGCAGTACTTC,CASSALGTSGRQGEQYF
.,16,.,TRBJ1-3,TRBV5-4,TGTGCCAGCAGCTTCGGAGGAGAGTTCTCTGGAAACACCATATATTTT,CASSFGGEFSGNTIYF
.,15,.,TRBJ1-1,TRBV7-9,TGTGCCAGCAGCCCCCCCGAGGGAGGGGGCACTGAAGCTTTCTTT,CASSPPEGGGTEAFF
few,15,TRBD2,TRBJ2-7,TRBV10-3,TGTGCCATCAGGATCTCTAGCGGGAGTGACTACGAGCAGTACTTC,CAIRISSGSDYEQYF
.,16,.,TRBJ1-4,TRBV7-9,TGTGCCAGCAGCTTCTCCCGGACAGCAACTAATGAAAAACTGTTTTTT,CASSFSRTATNEKLFF
.,15,.,TRBJ2-3,TRBV5-4,TGTGCCAGCAGCTTGGACGGAGGAGGCACAGATACGCAGTATTTT,CASSLDGGGTDTQYF
.,13,.,TRBJ2-7,TRBV19,TGTGCCAGTAGTCCCGGACACACCTACGAGCAGTACTTC,CASSPGHTYEQYF
.,14,TRBD1,TRBJ1-1,TRBV18,TGTGCCAGCTCCTCAGGGGGCGCAGACACTGAAGCTTTCTTT,CASSSGGADTEAFF
.,14,.,TRBJ2-1,TRBV9,TGTGCCAGCAGCCCCGGGTGGTCCTACAATGAGCAGTTCTTC,CASSPGWSYNEQFF